This is a list of T cell receptor beta chains from one sample in a study of blood T cells in healthy people across ages. TCRdb independently ran MiXCR on the 5' RACE reads; one entry per CDR3 protein. The sample records about 1,500,000 distinct CDR3 sequences, 28% being singletons. Sequences were obtained from blood. These receptors were obtained from a woman aged 25 to 39 in good health. Both conserved end residues are part of each CDR3. A D gene is named only where the DNA matches it firmly. The size field is filled for only some rows; it gives once, few, many or a size class.

d_gene	j_gene	v_gene	abundance	CDR3aa	CDR3nt
TRBD1	TRBJ2-7	TRBV19	.	CASSIRDRGSYEQYF	TGTGCCAGTAGTATCCGGGACAGGGGCTCCTACGAGCAGTACTTC
TRBD2	TRBJ2-1	TRBV6-4	few	CASSDRAGGPSEQFF	TGTGCCAGCAGTGACCGAGCGGGGGGGCCAAGTGAGCAGTTCTTC
TRBD2	TRBJ2-5	TRBV12-3/TRBV12-4	many	CASSFVRRGAVETQYF	TGTGCCAGCAGTTTTGTCCGGCGGGGGGCTGTCGAGACCCAGTACTTC
TRBD2	TRBJ2-1	TRBV6-2/TRBV6-3	few	CASRRGLAGSNEQFF	TGCGCCAGCAGACGCGGACTAGCGGGTTCCAATGAGCAGTTCTTC
.	TRBJ2-5	TRBV10-3	many	CAISESLGRRQETQYF	TGTGCCATCAGTGAGTCGTTAGGCAGGAGACAAGAGACCCAGTACTTC
.	TRBJ2-3	TRBV5-5	few	CASSYSLNRGGGRADTQYF	TGTGCCAGCAGCTATTCCCTCAACAGGGGAGGTGGGAGGGCAGATACGCAGTATTTT
.	TRBJ2-7	TRBV20-1	.	CSVPVAGRDHEQYF	TGCAGTGTTCCCGTAGCCGGCAGGGACCACGAGCAGTACTTC
.	TRBJ1-1	TRBV18	.	CASSPGRNEAFF	TGTGCCAGCTCACCCGGAAGAAATGAAGCTTTCTTT
.	TRBJ1-1	TRBV12-3/TRBV12-4	.	CASSLNRGADTEAFF	TGTGCCAGCAGTTTAAATCGAGGCGCCGACACTGAAGCTTTCTTT
.	TRBJ1-6	TRBV20-1	few	CSVWHSGDNSPLHF	TGCAGTGTTTGGCACTCAGGAGATAATTCACCCCTCCACTTT
TRBD1	TRBJ2-2	TRBV24-1	.	CATSDPRGQGGELFF	TGTGCCACCAGTGACCCCCGGGGACAGGGCGGGGAGCTGTTTTTT
TRBD2	TRBJ2-3	TRBV10-1	.	CASSGPGLGTDTQYF	TGCGCCAGCAGTGGACCGGGACTAGGCACAGATACGCAGTATTTT
.	TRBJ2-6	TRBV20-1	.	CSALTAALSGANVLTF	TGCAGTGCCTTAACAGCTGCACTCTCTGGGGCCAACGTCCTGACTTTC
TRBD1	TRBJ1-2	TRBV20-1	few	CSARDQGEGYTF	TGCAGTGCTAGAGACCAGGGGGAAGGCTACACCTTC
.	TRBJ1-2	TRBV12-3/TRBV12-4	once	CASSLEGNWGGYTF	TGTGCCAGCAGTTTAGAGGGAAATTGGGGAGGCTACACCTTC
.	TRBJ1-2	TRBV7-2	few	CASSSPRGNYGYTF	TGTGCCAGCAGCTCCCCCCGAGGAAACTATGGCTACACCTTC
.	TRBJ2-7	TRBV3-1	.	CASSPGPSSSYNEQYF	TGTGCCAGCAGCCCGGGACCCTCGAGCTCCTACAATGAGCAGTACTTC
TRBD2	TRBJ2-3	TRBV11-1	.	CASSRGEISTNTQYF	TGTGCCAGCAGCCGGGGGGAGATTAGCACAAATACGCAGTATTTT